The 28 T cell receptor beta chains in this list originate from one sample, sequenced in a study of blood T cell repertoires in COVID-19. Sequencing used immunoSEQ multiplex PCR; TCRdb keeps in-frame clones, though not all of them. In the table there are roughly 370,000 clones, just under 90% of which are singletons. Sequencing was done on a sample of PBMCs or T cells enriched from blood (not recorded which). Receptors were obtained from a woman in her forties or fifties who had recovered from COVID-19.

This clone came up once. This chain uses TRBV15 with TRBJ1-6, with D perhaps TRBD1 (5 bases). This CDR3 is 14 amino acids long. Germline-derived CDR1 and CDR2 are LNHNV and YYDKDF (reference sequence). Between the trimmed V and J ends, which lost 2 bases and 7 bases, there was a span of 9 bases. The CDR3 spells CATSRSRENSPLHF. For the CDR3, the DNA is TGTGCCACCAGCAGATCCAGGGAAAATTCACCCCTCCACTTT.

Here the CDR3 DNA reads TGTGCCAGCAGCCAACCGGGACAGGGGCTTCCTGGGGCCAACGTCCTGACTTTC. Amino acid sequence: CASSQPGQGLPGANVLTF. J is TRBJ2-6 and V is TRBV7-9; 10 bases match TRBD1. V shed 5 bases and J 2 bases; nucleotides not matched to a gene: 9. Germline assignment: CDR1 SEHNR and CDR2 FQNEAQ (reference sequence). The CDR3 is made up of 18 amino acids.

This clone was found a few times. The CDR3 DNA reads TGTGCCAGCAGCTTCGGACTGTACAATGAGCAGTTCTTC. Translation: CASSFGLYNEQFF. The chain couples TRBV11-2 to TRBJ2-1; a possible D gene is TRBD2 (5 bases). The length of the CDR3 is 13 residues. Trimming removed 3 bases from V and 4 bases from J, with 7 bases in between. Per germline, CDR1 SGHAT and CDR2 FQNNGV. The full variable domain, in which reference TRBV11-2 and TRBJ2-1 provide the parts outside the CDR3, is EAGVAQSPRYKIIEKRQSVAFWCNPISGHATLYWYQQILGQGPKLLIQFQNNGVVDDSQLPKDRFSAERLKGVDSTLKIQPAKLEDSAVYLCASSFGLYNEQFFGPGTRLTVL.

The rearrangement links TRBV11-3 to TRBJ2-1; 8 nucleotides agree with TRBD2. The CDR3 sequence is 15 residues long. CDR1 and CDR2 from the germline V gene are SGHNT and YENEEA. The junction had 8 bases not matched to a gene; V was cut back by 5 bases and J by 5 bases. The CDR3 DNA is TGTGCCAGCAGCCAAAAAGCGGGGGCACACAATGAGCAGTTCTTC. Encoded protein: CASSQKAGAHNEQFF.

The V gene is TRBV5-1, the J gene TRBJ2-2; the D gene is possibly TRBD1 (5 bases). V lost 2 bases and J lost 3, with 11 bases in between. The CDR3 spans 15 residues. Germline V gene data show CDR1 as SGHRS and CDR2 as YFSETQ. The chain's CDR3 is CASSFLGQDTGELFF. CDR3 coding DNA: TGCGCCAGCAGCTTTCTTGGACAAGACACCGGGGAGCTGTTTTTT. Full variable domain (missing parts from reference TRBV5-1 and TRBJ2-2): KAGVTQTPRYLIKTRGQQVTLSCSPISGHRSVSWYQQTPGQGLQFLFEYFSETQRNKGNFPGRFSGRQFSNSRSEMNVSTLELGDSALYLCASSFLGQDTGELFFGEGSRLTVL.

The V call is TRBV7-8, the J call TRBJ1-1, with D possibly matching TRBD1 (6 bases). V gave up 4 bases and J gave up 0 bases, with 18 bases separating them. Germline V gene lookup returns CDR1 SGHVS and CDR2 FQNEAQ. This CDR3 contains 17 residues. The chain's CDR3 is CASSSAGVVSVNTEAFF. The CDR3 DNA is TGTGCCAGCAGCTCCGCAGGGGTGGTCTCTGTGAACACTGAAGCTTTCTTT.

The chain is built from TRBV6-5 and TRBJ2-7, with a weak D call TRBD2 (6 bases). CDR1 is MNHEY and CDR2 is SVGAGI in the germline V gene. Trimming pared 7 bases from V and 7 bases from J, leaving 17 bases between. There are 13 residues in the CDR3. CDR3 sequence (DNA): TGTGCCAGCAAGGGTGGAGGGGACTGGGAGCAGTACTTC. Its protein is CASKGGGDWEQYF.

The chain is built from TRBV27 and TRBJ2-7; maybe TRBD1 (5 bases). This CDR3 has 15 amino acids. Trimming stripped 4 bases from V and 6 bases from J, with 19 bases between. Germline V gene data show CDR1 as MNHEY and CDR2 as SMNVEV (reference sequence). In DNA, the CDR3 is TGTGCCAGCAGTTACAGACAGTACCACACCGGCGAGCAGTACTTC. Amino acids: CASSYRQYHTGEQYF.

The chain uses TRBV30 and TRBJ2-1, with a weak D call TRBD1 (6 bases). In germline, CDR1 is GTSNPN, CDR2 SVGIG (reference sequence). The CDR3 length is 13 residues. Between the trimmed V and J ends, which lost 2 bases and 6 bases, there was a span of 11 bases. Written as DNA, the CDR3 is TGTGCCTGGAGTACGGACAGATCCAATGAGCAGTTCTTC. This gives the protein CAWSTDRSNEQFF.

The chain carries TRBV5-1 and TRBJ1-2; D unresolved. The CDR3 extends over 14 amino acids. Germline assignment: CDR1 SGHRS and CDR2 YFSETQ. Trimming pared 1 base from V and 4 bases from J, leaving 11 bases between. CDR3 nucleotides: TGCGCCAGCAGCTTGAACGAGGGCGTCTATGGCTACACCTTC. Its protein product is CASSLNEGVYGYTF.

This chain links TRBV10-3 with TRBJ2-3; possible D gene TRBD1, 6 bases. From germline, CDR1 is ENHRY and CDR2 SYGVKD. CDR3 length: 15 amino acids. Trimming stripped 0 bases from V and 3 bases from J, with 10 bases between. DNA of the CDR3: TGTGCCATCAGTGAGTCAGGGGGACGTACAGATACGCAGTATTTT. It translates to CAISESGGRTDTQYF.

The rearrangement joins TRBV27 to TRBJ2-2, with a possible D match to TRBD1 (5 bases). Germline V CDR1 and CDR2: MNHEY, SMNVEV (reference sequence). V was clipped by 4 bases and J by 2 bases, with 14 bases between them. This CDR3 spans 16 amino acids. CDR3 sequence reads: CASSSWGMRNTGELFF. CDR3 coding DNA: TGTGCCAGCAGTTCCTGGGGCATGCGAAACACCGGGGAGCTGTTTTTT.

The V gene is TRBV7-2, the J gene TRBJ1-1; D perhaps matches TRBD1 (5 bases). The CDR3 is 14 residues long. CDR1 is SGHTA and CDR2 is FQGNSA in the germline V gene. Deletions cut 1 base from V and 1 base from J, with 7 bases between. CDR3 nucleotides: TGTGCCAGCAGCTTAGACAGGCGGAACACTGAAGCTTTCTTT. It encodes CASSLDRRNTEAFF.

The rearrangement uses TRBV30 and TRBJ2-1; 7 bases agree with TRBD1. V lost 4 bases, J lost 0 bases, and 3 bases stayed unmatched. The CDR3 consists of 14 residues. CDR1 GTSNPN and CDR2 SVGIG come from the germline V gene (reference sequence). The CDR3: CAWNPGGSYNEQFF. As DNA, the CDR3 is TGTGCCTGGAATCCAGGGGGCTCCTACAATGAGCAGTTCTTC.

This clone appeared a single time. The J gene is TRBJ1-6, the V gene TRBV19; TRBD1 matches 7 bases. V trimming: 5 bases; J trimming: 6 bases; junction bases outside the gene matches: 4. CDR3 length equals 14 residues. Germline values: CDR1 LNHDA, CDR2 SQIVND (reference sequence). Here the CDR3 DNA reads TGTGCCAGTAGTCATGGACAGGTTAATTCACCCCTCCACTTT. As protein: CASSHGQVNSPLHF.

The chain combines TRBV19 with TRBJ1-1; D ambiguous. The ends were cut back, 1 base at V and 6 bases at J, with 9 bases in the middle. The CDR3 totals 13 residues. Germline V lookup: CDR1 LNHDA, CDR2 SQIVND (reference sequence). CDR3 sequence: CASSIVEGAEAFF. The CDR3 DNA follows: TGTGCCAGTAGTATAGTCGAGGGTGCTGAAGCTTTCTTT.

The chain uses TRBV4-2 and TRBJ1-6; unclear D gene. Trimming cost V 0 bases and J 12 bases, with 9 bases left between them. Germline CDR1 is LGHNA and CDR2 is YNFKEQ. The CDR3 extends over 13 amino acids. In nucleotides, the CDR3 is TGTGCCAGCAGCCAAGATAACGGGTTACCCCTCCACTTT. Encoded protein: CASSQDNGLPLHF.

This clone was counted between two and nine times. The CDR3 DNA reads TGTGCCAGCAGGATCGGGACTAACTATGGCTACACCTTC. It codes for CASRIGTNYGYTF. This chain connects TRBV2 to TRBJ1-2; D not resolved. The germline gives CDR1 SNHLY, CDR2 FYNNEI. V lost 6 bases, J lost 0 bases, and 8 bases lay in between. The CDR3 runs 13 residues.

The chain has TRBV28 and TRBJ1-2; possible D gene TRBD1, 6 bases. Germline V gives CDR1 MDHEN, CDR2 SYDVKM. V was shortened by 4 bases and J by 7 bases, with 19 bases between the two germline ends. The CDR3 loop spans 15 amino acids. Written as DNA, the CDR3 is TGTGCCAGCAGTTCAGGGCCCGTTCAGGGGAGTGGCTACACCTTC. This encodes CASSSGPVQGSGYTF.

V and J are TRBV3-1 (or the pseudogene TRBV3-2) and TRBJ1-1, with D uncertain. This CDR3 region has 14 residues. The germline CDR1 and CDR2 sequences are LGHDT and YNNKEL (reference sequence). V lost 1 base and J lost 5, with 11 bases in between. CDR3 nucleotides: TGTGCCAGCAGCCAAGGGAGAACAACGACTGAAGCTTTCTTT. Encoded protein: CASSQGRTTTEAFF.

The rearrangement links TRBV2 to TRBJ2-5, with 8 bases that match TRBD2. Trimming removed 7 bases from V and 5 bases from J; junction bases left unmatched: 9. Looked up from germline, CDR1 is SNHLY and CDR2 is FYNNEI. The CDR3 sequence is 14 residues long. In DNA form, the CDR3 reads TGTGCCAGCACGACCGGGGGGGCGCGGGAGACCCAGTACTTC. This codes for CASTTGGARETQYF.

The V call is TRBV25-1, the J call TRBJ1-5; a possible D gene is TRBD1 (6 bases). V was cut by 4 bases and J by 2 bases, with 9 bases left in between. The CDR3 sequence is 14 residues long. The germline V gene encodes CDR1 MGHDK and CDR2 SYGVNS. CDR3 DNA: TGTGCCAGCAGTGTAGGGGGTGGCAATCAGCCCCAGCATTTT. It translates to CASSVGGGNQPQHF.

This chain connects TRBV7-2 to TRBJ1-1; possible D gene TRBD1, 6 bases. The CDR3 totals 15 residues. Germline assignment: CDR1 SGHTA and CDR2 FQGNSA. Between the trimmed V and J ends, which lost 5 bases and 6 bases, there was a span of 19 bases. This CDR3 reads CASSIQGGARPEAFF. In DNA, the CDR3 is TGTGCCAGCAGCATCCAAGGGGGGGCTCGTCCTGAAGCTTTCTTT.

V and J are TRBV6-5 and TRBJ2-5; D not certain. CDR3 length equals 14 residues. V shed 2 bases and J shed 7 bases, with 14 bases lying between them. Germline V lookup: CDR1 MNHEY, CDR2 SVGAGI. CDR3 sequence reads: CASSYGAITRTQYF. As DNA, the CDR3 is TGTGCCAGCAGTTACGGTGCAATAACTCGGACCCAGTACTTC.

V is TRBV27 and J is TRBJ2-5, with 7 nucleotides matching TRBD1. Germline assignment: CDR1 MNHEY and CDR2 SMNVEV (reference sequence). Trimming took 6 bases from V and 0 from J; bases not matched to a gene: 10. The CDR3 is made up of 16 amino acids. CDR3 nucleotides: TGTGCCAGCAGCAGAAGGACAGGCCCGTACCAAGAGACCCAGTACTTC. This encodes CASSRRTGPYQETQYF.

This chain links TRBV5-5 with TRBJ1-3; D gene uncertain. The CDR3 extends over 14 amino acids. V was clipped by 4 bases and J by 15 bases, with 23 bases between them. Germline CDR1 reads SGHKS; CDR2 reads YYEKEE (reference sequence). The chain's CDR3 is CASSPEVADPRTYF. The CDR3 region has the DNA TGTGCCAGCAGCCCCGAAGTAGCGGACCCAAGAACATATTTT.

This clone was counted between two and nine times. The gene calls are TRBV2 and TRBJ2-3, with 11 bases identical to TRBD1. Germline trimming cut 9 bases from V and 5 bases from J; bases unmatched to any gene: 1. The V gene's germline CDR1 is SNHLY and CDR2 FYNNEI. This CDR3 has 12 amino acids. The CDR3 is CARDRGRDTQYF. The CDR3 nucleotides are TGTGCCAGGGACAGGGGGCGAGATACGCAGTATTTT.

V usage is TRBV19 and J usage is TRBJ2-2; TRBD2 matches 7 bases. The CDR3 length is 15 residues. The trim removed 9 bases at V and 7 bases at J, leaving 14 bases unmatched. Germline V gene data show CDR1 as LNHDA and CDR2 as SQIVND (reference sequence). The CDR3 coding sequence is TGTGCCAGCGAATATTCTGGACTAGTTAGCGGGGAGCTGTTTTTT. As protein: CASEYSGLVSGELFF.